This entry describes one T cell receptor beta chain. What it binds is unknown. This CDR3 is built from 15 residues. The J segment lost 1 base and the V segment lost 2 bases, leaving 7 bases of the junction unmatched. Germline CDR1 is GTSNPN and CDR2 is SVGIG (reference sequence). Deep was the level used in running the assay. Sequenced by immunoSEQ multiplex PCR; TCRdb stores in-frame clones only, minus some. Counted here are 2 million to 3 million clones, approximately 94% occurring once; the ten biggest clones make up roughly 0.13%. Donors comprised healthy HIV-negative adults lacking recent acute infections or vaccinations. These data are taken from a study of shared clonotypes between healthy human individuals. Study conclusions and caveats: For sorted subsets, rarefaction showed incomplete sequencing despite large depth.

The sample taken for sequencing was naive CD4+ T cells sorted from blood. Described subset: CD45RA+ positively selected. This sequence originates from a man younger than 35 in good health. This chain joins TRBV30 and TRBJ2-5; 7 nucleotides align to TRBD2. CDR3 region: CAWSSQRLAQETQYF. The CDR3 bases are TGTGCCTGGAGTTCCCAGAGACTAGCCCAAGAGACCCAGTACTTC.